This T cell receptor beta chain was documented in a study of OX40 agonist ivuxolimab in advanced cancers. Sequenced by immunoSEQ multiplex PCR; TCRdb stores in-frame clones only, minus some. The sample records 50,000 to 75,000 clones, under 90% being singletons. Trimming took 0 bases from V and 1 from J, leaving 13 bases between them. Germline assignment: CDR1 SGHRS and CDR2 YFSETQ. This CDR3 has 16 residues. Specimen: CD4+ or CD8+ T cells sorted from blood, collected in a trial of the OX40 agonist ivuxolimab. V is TRBV5-1 and J is TRBJ1-2; D is perhaps TRBD1 (5 bases). This clonotype originated in an adult with an advanced solid tumor such as melanoma, head and neck, liver or kidney cancer. CDR3 in amino acids: CASSLAGVQFNYGYTF. The CDR3 DNA reads TGCGCCAGCAGCTTGGCGGGGGTACAGTTTAACTATGGCTACACCTTC.